This TCR beta chain was retrieved from a study of cytomegalovirus exposure and HLA in healthy donors. General observations from the study: Exclusion applied to some V segments, including TRBV6-2 and TRBV6-3, as they were indistinguishable.

Of note for this clone: Its antigen is not known.

This CDR3 spans 15 amino acids. J lost 3 bases, V lost 2 bases, and 5 bases had no gene match. The germline gives CDR1 WSHSY, CDR2 SAAADI. 13 Jbeta primers and 60 Vbeta primers were used for the PCR. Sequencing was performed with immunoSEQ multiplex PCR; in TCRdb, only in-frame clones are kept and a portion is missing. Its table records fewer than 70,000 clones. The TCR originated in a woman younger than 35 in good health and CMV-seronegative. The rearrangement joins TRBV10-2 to TRBJ2-7; 9 nucleotides align to TRBD1. The source material was PBMCs. In nucleotides, the CDR3 is TGCGCCAGCAGTGAGATACAGGGGGCGCGCTACGAGCAGTACTTC. Its translation: CASSEIQGARYEQYF.